The 16 T cell receptor beta chains below come from one sample, sequenced in a study of PD-1 blockade in classical Hodgkin lymphoma. Here immunoSEQ multiplex PCR was the method, and the copy in TCRdb shows in-frame clones only, minus some. The sample lists approximately 27,000 clones; over 75% were seen once. Relapse after autologous stem cell transplantation occurred in every patient, and brentuximab vedotin exposure varied. This specimen consisted of peripheral blood mononuclear cells (PBMCs), obtained at baseline. These receptors all stem from a human donor with classical Hodgkin lymphoma.

The chain uses TRBV5-1 and TRBJ1-2; the D gene is possibly TRBD1 (5 bases). The CDR3 length is 13 residues. Looked up from germline, CDR1 is SGHRS and CDR2 is YFSETQ. Trimming shortened V by 3 bases and J by 3 bases, and 9 bases separated the two germline ends. CDR3 sequence reads: CASSSTVDYGYTF. For the CDR3, the DNA is TGCGCCAGCAGCTCGACAGTTGACTATGGCTACACCTTC.

The CDR3 DNA sequence: TGTGCCAGCAGTTCGCCGGACAGGAGATTTGAAGCTTTCTTT. The encoded protein is CASSSPDRRFEAFF. This sequence joins TRBV27 and TRBJ1-1, with TRBD1 matching 7 bases. J was trimmed by 7 bases and V by 4 bases; bases with no gene match: 9. Germline lookup yields CDR1 MNHEY and CDR2 SMNVEV (reference sequence). The CDR3 runs to 14 residues.

This clone was detected only once. J is TRBJ1-2 and V is TRBV12-5; D gene unclear. V dropped 5 bases and J dropped 10 bases, with 8 bases sitting between them. The CDR3 is 10 residues long. Germline V gene lookup returns CDR1 LGHNT and CDR2 FRNRAP. DNA for the CDR3: TGTGCTAGTGGTAGGTACAACTACACCTTC. This codes for CASGRYNYTF.

The chain links TRBV5-1 to TRBJ2-3; 8 nucleotides match TRBD1. Germline CDR1 reads SGHRS; CDR2 reads YFSETQ. V shed 5 bases and J 8 bases; nucleotides not matched to a gene: 10. The CDR3 runs to 14 residues. The DNA for the CDR3 is TGCGCCAGCAGTTGGACAGGGCACGGAGGTACGCAGTATTTT. Amino acids: CASSWTGHGGTQYF.

The chain links TRBV5-1 to TRBJ2-7, with D tentatively TRBD1 (5 bases). V shed 2 bases and J shed 2 bases, with 11 bases lying between them. Germline assignment: CDR1 SGHRS and CDR2 YFSETQ. The CDR3 spans 14 residues. The CDR3: CASSFKGPPYEQYF. The CDR3 region has the DNA TGCGCCAGCAGCTTTAAGGGGCCCCCCTACGAGCAGTACTTC. Full variable domain (remainder filled in from reference TRBV5-1 and TRBJ2-7): KAGVTQTPRYLIKTRGQQVTLSCSPISGHRSVSWYQQTPGQGLQFLFEYFSETQRNKGNFPGRFSGRQFSNSRSEMNVSTLELGDSALYLCASSFKGPPYEQYFGPGTRLTVT.

The count of this clone is one. This chain links TRBV27 with TRBJ1-1, with unresolved D. Per the germline V gene, CDR1 is MNHEY and CDR2 is SMNVEV (reference sequence). Trimming left V 6 bases short and J 1 base short, with 12 bases between. The CDR3 loop spans 14 amino acids. CDR3 DNA: TGTGCCAGCAGCTCTTGGACGGCGAACACTGAAGCTTTCTTT. Residues: CASSSWTANTEAFF.

The chain has TRBV5-1 and TRBJ1-2; D unclear. CDR3 length equals 14 residues. Germline CDR1 is SGHRS and CDR2 is YFSETQ. Trimming removed 0 bases from V and 0 bases from J, with 6 bases in between. Here the CDR3 DNA reads TGCGCCAGCAGCTTGGATGCAGCTAACTATGGCTACACCTTC. This sequence encodes CASSLDAANYGYTF. Supplemented by reference TRBV5-1 and TRBJ1-2, the full variable domain reads KAGVTQTPRYLIKTRGQQVTLSCSPISGHRSVSWYQQTPGQGLQFLFEYFSETQRNKGNFPGRFSGRQFSNSRSEMNVSTLELGDSALYLCASSLDAANYGYTFGSGTRLTVV.

The chain joins TRBV18 to TRBJ2-5; 7 positions match TRBD2. Germline lookup yields CDR1 KGHSH and CDR2 LQKENI. This CDR3 is built from 13 residues. V was clipped by 2 bases and J by 5 bases; unmatched bases: 2. The CDR3 sequence is CASSPKGGETQYF. The CDR3 nucleotides are TGTGCCAGCTCACCAAAGGGAGGGGAGACCCAGTACTTC. Based on the CDR3 plus reference TRBV18 and TRBJ2-5, the full variable domain is NAGVMQNPRHLVRRRGQEARLRCSPMKGHSHVYWYRQLPEEGLKFMVYLQKENIIDESGMPKERFSAEFPKEGPSILRIQQVVRGDSAAYFCASSPKGGETQYFGPGTRLLVL.

The chain is built from TRBV10-2 and TRBJ2-3, with 9 bases aligning to TRBD2. CDR1 is WSHSY, CDR2 SAAADI, per germline. The ends lost 4 bases at V and 3 bases at J; junction bases unmatched: 2. The CDR3 spans 14 residues. The CDR3 reads CASSVAGDTDTQYF. The CDR3 DNA reads as TGCGCCAGCAGTGTAGCGGGGGATACAGATACGCAGTATTTT.

The chain joins TRBV18 to TRBJ2-3, with 7 positions matching TRBD1. V shed 3 bases, J shed 4 bases, and the junction held 7 bases outside the gene matches. Germline V gives CDR1 KGHSH, CDR2 LQKENI. CDR3 size: 15 residues. CDR3 residues: CASSPTGKSADTQYF. The CDR3 DNA sequence: TGTGCCAGCTCACCGACAGGGAAATCGGCAGATACGCAGTATTTT.

In regard to this clone: Germline is not matched at one junction end, which may reflect a read error. The chain uses TRBV30 and TRBJ1-2; no clear D gene. The CDR3 has 12 amino acids. Germline-derived CDR1 and CDR2 are GTSNPN and SVGIG (reference sequence). The CDR3 is CAWSVDTDGCRF. CDR3 coding DNA: TGTGCCTGGAGTGTAGATACAGACGGCTGCCGCTTC.

The rearrangement uses TRBV18 and TRBJ2-4; D is ambiguous. Germline V gene sequence: CDR1 KGHSH, CDR2 LQKENI. The CDR3 is 15 residues long. V gave up 3 bases and J gave up 2 bases, with 11 bases separating them. The CDR3 region is CASSPNWTTKNIQYF. The CDR3 DNA reads TGTGCCAGCTCACCCAATTGGACCACCAAAAACATTCAGTACTTC.

The chain employs TRBV7-8 and TRBJ1-6; D not certain. V lost 1 base and J lost 9, with 13 bases in between. Germline loops: CDR1 SGHVS, CDR2 FQNEAQ. This CDR3 comprises 15 residues. This CDR3 reads CASSLGFLERSPLHF. DNA for the CDR3: TGTGCCAGCAGCTTAGGCTTCTTGGAACGTTCACCCCTCCACTTT.

V usage is TRBV6-5 and J usage is TRBJ1-1; no reliable D call. Per the germline V gene, CDR1 is MNHEY and CDR2 is SVGAGI. The CDR3 length is 15 residues. V lost 11 bases, J lost 4 bases, and 23 bases lay in between. CDR3 bases: TGTGCCTCCCTCTCCGGACCCACGCCACTCACTGAAGCTTTCTTT. This translates into CASLSGPTPLTEAFF.

V and J are TRBV4-3 and TRBJ2-3; D gene ambiguous. This CDR3 contains 13 residues. CDR1 is LGHNA, CDR2 YSLEER, per germline. V was pared by 2 bases and J by 0 bases, with 3 bases between. For the CDR3, the DNA is TGCGCCAGCAGCCAATCTAGCACAGATACGCAGTATTTT. It specifies CASSQSSTDTQYF.

The rearrangement links TRBV5-5 to TRBJ2-3; D may be TRBD1 or TRBD2 (5 bases each). CDR1 and CDR2 from the germline V gene are SGHKS and YYEKEE (reference sequence). There are 15 residues in the CDR3. The germline V and J ends were trimmed by 4 bases and 8 bases, with 20 bases remaining between them. The CDR3 sequence: CASSQLGTERATQYF. In DNA form, the CDR3 reads TGTGCCAGCAGCCAGCTCGGGACGGAGCGAGCTACGCAGTATTTT.